This entry lists 29 T cell receptor beta chains sequenced from one sample in a study of Graves' ophthalmopathy and Graves' hyperthyroidism. RNA transcripts were the template, and TCR beta CDR3 regions were amplified from them. Second-round multiplex PCR came after first-round RT-PCR with HTBI primers. TCRdb reprocessed the multiplex PCR reads via MiXCR and lists one record per CDR3 protein. The table lists some 410,000 distinct CDR3 sequences, 21% of them singletons. Sample: peripheral blood. The receptors were sampled from a woman aged 18-29 years with stable Graves' hyperthyroidism.

This rearrangement joins TRBV19 to TRBJ2-7; TRBD1 matches 7 bases. After removal of 2 bases from V and 3 bases from J, the junction contained 10 bases not matched to a gene. Germline V gene data show CDR1 as LNHDA and CDR2 as SQIVND (reference sequence). The CDR3 has 16 residues. CDR3: CASSIIPLRDSYEQYF. The CDR3 nucleotides read TGTGCCAGTAGTATAATCCCCCTCCGGGACAGCTACGAGCAGTACTTC. The whole variable domain, filled in from reference TRBV19 and TRBJ2-7, reads DGGITQSPKYLFRKEGQNVTLSCEQNLNHDAMYWYRQDPGQGLRLIYYSQIVNDFQKGDIAEGYSVSREKKESFPLTVTSAQKNPTAFYLCASSIIPLRDSYEQYFGPGTRLTVT.

This clonotype was picked up many times. This chain uses TRBV7-3 with TRBJ2-7; 9 positions agree with TRBD2. Germline CDR1 SGHTA, CDR2 FQGTGA. CDR3 length: 15 residues. With V trimmed by 5 bases and J by 1 base, 6 bases remained unmatched. This CDR3 is CASSPEAGGSYEQYF. In DNA, the CDR3 is TGTGCCAGCAGCCCCGAAGCGGGGGGATCCTACGAGCAGTACTTC.

This clonotype was observed many times. This chain uses TRBV20-1 with TRBJ1-5; tentative D call: TRBD1 (5 bases). V lost 3 bases to trimming and J lost 0 bases, with 12 bases between them. CDR1 and CDR2 (germline): DFQATT, SNEGSKA (reference sequence). The CDR3 length is 15 residues. The CDR3 nucleotides are TGCAGTGCTAGTACCGGGGGATATAGCAATCAGCCCCAGCATTTT. It specifies CSASTGGYSNQPQHF.

V is TRBV6-1 and J is TRBJ2-7, with 7 bases fitting TRBD2. J lost 3 bases, V lost 4 bases, and 6 bases had no gene match. The CDR3 has 14 residues. Germline CDR1 and CDR2: MNHNS and SASEGT. The CDR3 DNA reads as TGTGCCAGCAGTGCAAGCGGGACCAACTACGAGCAGTACTTC. Its translation is CASSASGTNYEQYF.

The V and J genes are TRBV5-1 and TRBJ1-3; unclear D gene. Trimming shortened V by 1 base and J by 4 bases, and 3 bases separated the two germline ends. CDR3 size: 12 residues. Germline-derived CDR1 and CDR2 are SGHRS and YFSETQ. The CDR3 bases are TGCGCCAGCAGCTTGTGGGGAAACACCATATATTTT. Residues: CASSLWGNTIYF. The entire variable domain, with the rest obtained from reference TRBV5-1 and TRBJ1-3, is as follows: KAGVTQTPRYLIKTRGQQVTLSCSPISGHRSVSWYQQTPGQGLQFLFEYFSETQRNKGNFPGRFSGRQFSNSRSEMNVSTLELGDSALYLCASSLWGNTIYFGEGSWLTVV.

This clonotype was found once. The CDR3 nucleotides read TGCAGTGCTAAGGACGCGAGCGGGACCCACACCGGGGAGCTGTTTTTT. It specifies CSAKDASGTHTGELFF. The chain carries TRBV20-1 and TRBJ2-2; 7 bases line up with TRBD2. The V gene's germline CDR1 is DFQATT and CDR2 SNEGSKA (reference sequence). Germline trimming cut 4 bases from V and 3 bases from J; bases unmatched to any gene: 11. The CDR3 runs 16 residues.

At least ten counts were recorded for this clonotype. The chain recombines TRBV11-2 with TRBJ2-7; TRBD2 might be the D (6 bases). This CDR3 is 14 amino acids long. Trimming stripped 10 bases from V and 0 bases from J, with 16 bases between. Germline CDR1 and CDR2: SGHAT and FQNNGV. CDR3 protein: CATAVGTYSYEQYF. The CDR3 bases are TGTGCCACCGCCGTCGGGACTTACTCCTACGAGCAGTACTTC.

This clonotype was counted ten times or more. This chain joins TRBV2 and TRBJ2-5; D is perhaps TRBD1 (5 bases). Trimming stripped 10 bases from V and 2 bases from J, with 14 bases between. The germline V gene has CDR1 SNHLY and CDR2 FYNNEI. This CDR3 has 13 amino acids. DNA of the CDR3: TGTGCCACCAGGGCCTCGGCGCAAGAGACCCAGTACTTC. Residues: CATRASAQETQYF.

The table lists this clonotype with a few counts. A much larger clone is a single base away; this may be a read error. In DNA form, the CDR3 reads TGTGCTAGTGGTCTGGGACTAGCGGGCTACAATGAGAAGTTCTTC. Protein product: CASGLGLAGYNEKFF. The rearrangement links TRBV12-5 to TRBJ2-1; 12 bases are shared with TRBD2. Looked up from germline, CDR1 is LGHNT and CDR2 is FRNRAP. This CDR3 has 15 residues.

This clonotype was detected ten times or more. The rearrangement uses TRBV28 and TRBJ2-6; D gene uncertain. Germline V CDR1 and CDR2: MDHEN, SYDVKM. V gave up 1 base and J gave up 0 bases, with 4 bases separating them. The CDR3 runs to 15 residues. The CDR3 region is CASSLYGSGANVLTF. The CDR3 nucleotides read TGTGCCAGCAGTTTATACGGCTCTGGGGCCAACGTCCTGACTTTC.

Turning to this clonotype: An end of the junction does not agree with germline; a read error may underlie this. The chain couples TRBV10-3 to TRBJ2-7; possible D gene TRBD2, 5 bases. Germline CDR1 ENHRY, CDR2 SYGVKD. The CDR3 loop spans 15 amino acids. The CDR3 DNA reads TGTGCCAACAGTCCGACCGGGATAGGGCAATACGATCAGTACTTC. Its translation is CANSPTGIGQYDQYF.

This chain uses TRBV12-3 or TRBV12-4 with TRBJ2-7; the D call may be TRBD1 or TRBD2 (5 bases each). This CDR3 has 11 residues. Trimming stripped 4 bases from V and 11 bases from J, with 12 bases between. The CDR3 loop is CASSSREQEYF. The CDR3 DNA sequence: TGTGCCAGCAGTTCCCGGGAACAGGAGTACTTC.

The table lists this clonotype with a few counts. The V gene is TRBV5-1, the J gene TRBJ2-2, with D perhaps given as TRBD1 or TRBD2 (5 bases each). Per germline, CDR1 SGHRS and CDR2 YFSETQ. The CDR3 contains 17 residues. Trimming left V 0 bases short and J 3 bases short, with 15 bases between. CDR3 loop: CASSLGGQGPYTGELFF. CDR3 coding DNA: TGCGCCAGCAGCTTGGGGGGCCAGGGACCCTACACCGGGGAGCTGTTTTTT.

This clonotype was observed many times. The chain couples TRBV5-4 to TRBJ2-5; no clear D. From germline, CDR1 is SGHNT and CDR2 YYREEE (reference sequence). Trimming pared 3 bases from V and 0 bases from J, leaving 15 bases between. The CDR3 spans 16 residues. CDR3 DNA: TGTGCCAGCAGCTCACTCGCAGACTGGAACCAAGAGACCCAGTACTTC. Protein: CASSSLADWNQETQYF.

This clonotype was seen repeatedly, ten times or more. The V call is TRBV7-9, the J call TRBJ1-1; D not resolved. The CDR3 is 13 amino acids. Trimming left V 6 bases short and J 1 base short, with 9 bases between. Germline CDR1 reads SEHNR; CDR2 reads FQNEAQ (reference sequence). This chain's CDR3 is CASRTEQNTEAFF. DNA of the CDR3: TGTGCCAGCAGGACGGAACAGAACACTGAAGCTTTCTTT.

The table lists this clonotype with many counts. V is TRBV6-1 and J is TRBJ2-6; TRBD2 is a possible D gene (6 bases). Germline V gene sequence: CDR1 MNHNS, CDR2 SASEGT. The CDR3 has 14 amino acids. Deletions cut 6 bases from V and 0 bases from J, with 6 bases between. The DNA for the CDR3 is TGTGCCAGCAGCGGGGGCTCTGGGGCCAACGTCCTGACTTTC. Its protein product is CASSGGSGANVLTF.

This clonotype was seen at least ten times. The J gene is TRBJ2-7, the V gene TRBV12-3 or TRBV12-4; D tentatively reads TRBD1 or TRBD2 (5 bases each). The CDR3 covers 16 residues. Trimming took 6 bases from V and 4 from J, leaving 22 bases between them. CDR3 in DNA: TGTGCCAGCAGCTCTCTCTCCGGGACCCTGGGGTACGAGCAGTACTTC. It encodes CASSSLSGTLGYEQYF.

In regard to this clonotype: This may come from a read error, since a much larger clone is one base off. The V and J genes are TRBV2 and TRBJ1-2; maybe TRBD1 (6 bases). The V end lost 1 base, the J end lost 10 bases, and 19 bases lay between the germline ends. From germline, CDR1 is SNHLY and CDR2 FYNNEI. The CDR3 has 15 residues. CDR3 DNA: TGTGCCAGCAGTGAAGTCGGTGGGGGCGCAGGTGACTACACCTTC. As protein: CASSEVGGGAGDYTF. Complete variable domain (other parts from reference TRBV2 and TRBJ1-2): EPEVTQTPSHQVTQMGQEVILRCVPISNHLYFYWYRQILGQKVEFLVSFYNNEISEKSEIFDDQFSVERPDGSNFTLKIRSTKLEDSAMYFCASSEVGGGAGDYTFGSGTRLTVV.

The V gene is TRBV7-2, the J gene TRBJ2-5; the D gene could be TRBD1 or TRBD2 (7 bases each). The CDR3 has 15 amino acids. V was shortened by 5 bases and J by 7 bases, with 20 bases between the two germline ends. Germline values: CDR1 SGHTA, CDR2 FQGNSA. The chain's CDR3 is CASSLQGGALTTQYF. The CDR3 nucleotides are TGTGCCAGCAGCCTTCAGGGGGGGGCCTTGACGACCCAGTACTTC. Based on the CDR3 plus reference TRBV7-2 and TRBJ2-5, the full variable domain is GAGVSQSPSNKVTEKGKDVELRCDPISGHTALYWYRQSLGQGLEFLIYFQGNSAPDKSGLPSDRFSAERTGGSVSTLTIQRTQQEDSAVYLCASSLQGGALTTQYFGPGTRLLVL.

The rearrangement uses TRBV6-9 and TRBJ1-1, with 7 positions matching TRBD1. The J segment lost 4 bases and the V segment lost 10 bases, leaving 6 bases of the junction unmatched. Germline CDR1 reads MNHGY; CDR2 reads SVAAGI. This CDR3 comprises 12 residues. The CDR3 protein is CAIRGNGTEAFF. The CDR3 bases are TGTGCCATCAGGGGGAACGGCACTGAAGCTTTCTTT.

This clonotype was detected ten times or more. The CDR3 nucleotides read TGCGCCAGCAGTGAGTCCGCACGGGCTGAAGCTTTCTTT. Translating gives CASSESARAEAFF. The gene calls are TRBV10-2 and TRBJ1-1; no clear D. Germline-derived CDR1 and CDR2 are WSHSY and SAAADI. With 0 bases removed from V and 6 bases from J, the gap between germline ends came to 8 bases. The CDR3 totals 13 residues.

The chain joins TRBV6-1 to TRBJ1-5; TRBD1 agrees at 8 bases. Per germline, CDR1 MNHNS and CDR2 SASEGT. V gave up 4 bases and J gave up 1 base; unmatched junction bases: 9. The CDR3 extends over 17 amino acids. CDR3 amino acids: CASSVDRGGLSNQPQHF. The CDR3 nucleotides are TGTGCCAGCAGTGTTGACAGGGGTGGGTTGAGCAATCAGCCCCAGCATTTT.

This clonotype was found many times. V usage is TRBV27 and J usage is TRBJ2-2; D is undetermined. The V end lost 1 base, the J end lost 4 bases, and 16 bases lay between the germline ends. The CDR3 has 17 residues. The germline CDR1 and CDR2 sequences are MNHEY and SMNVEV (reference sequence). In nucleotides, the CDR3 is TGTGCCAGCAGTTTATTGGGCCCCGGCGGTAGCACCGGGGAGCTGTTTTTT. It specifies CASSLLGPGGSTGELFF.

In this sample, this clonotype turned up many times. The chain links TRBV29-1 to TRBJ2-7, with D possibly matching TRBD2 (5 bases). The CDR3 length is 12 residues. Trimming left V 7 bases short and J 3 bases short, with 13 bases between. Germline loops: CDR1 SQVTM, CDR2 ANQGSEA. The CDR3 here is CSAEGRFYEQYF. The CDR3 DNA follows: TGCAGCGCCGAGGGCCGCTTCTACGAGCAGTACTTC.

The genes are TRBV27 and TRBJ2-5; 7 bases fit TRBD1. Germline values: CDR1 MNHEY, CDR2 SMNVEV (reference sequence). Trimming cost V 0 bases and J 5 bases; bases outside gene matches: 6. There are 15 residues in the CDR3. The CDR3: CASSLSRQGVETQYF. DNA for the CDR3: TGTGCCAGCAGTTTATCGCGACAGGGCGTGGAGACCCAGTACTTC.

At least ten counts were recorded for this clonotype. The chain employs TRBV29-1 and TRBJ2-3; perhaps TRBD2 as D (5 bases). V lost 4 bases and J 2 bases, leaving 13 bases between the germline ends. In germline, CDR1 is SQVTM, CDR2 ANQGSEA. CDR3 length: 14 amino acids. CDR3 in amino acids: CSVASSGVTDTQYF. The DNA for the CDR3 is TGCAGCGTTGCTTCCAGCGGAGTCACAGATACGCAGTATTTT.

This clonotype was picked up many times. The chain employs TRBV2 and TRBJ2-7, with D hard to call. This CDR3 spans 14 amino acids. V lost 1 base and J lost 2, with 9 bases in between. In germline, CDR1 is SNHLY, CDR2 FYNNEI. CDR3 amino acids: CASSEGLGTYEQYF. The CDR3 nucleotides read TGTGCCAGCAGTGAAGGGCTAGGGACCTACGAGCAGTACTTC. Filled out from reference TRBV2 and TRBJ2-7, the complete variable domain reads EPEVTQTPSHQVTQMGQEVILRCVPISNHLYFYWYRQILGQKVEFLVSFYNNEISEKSEIFDDQFSVERPDGSNFTLKIRSTKLEDSAMYFCASSEGLGTYEQYFGPGTRLTVT.

This clonotype was found many times. DNA of the CDR3: TGTGCCAGCAGCACAATACAGGGGATCGGCGGCTACACCTTC. As protein: CASSTIQGIGGYTF. The chain carries TRBV7-2 and TRBJ1-2; 7 bases align to TRBD1. CDR3 length equals 14 residues. V dropped 5 bases and J dropped 8; count of bases not matched to a gene: 11. Germline-derived CDR1 and CDR2 are SGHTA and FQGNSA.

This clonotype was picked up a small number of times. The genes are TRBV28 and TRBJ1-2; 10 nucleotides match TRBD1. Losses at the gene ends were 8 bases for V and 4 bases for J; bases not matched to a gene: 10. CDR1 and CDR2 from the germline V gene are MDHEN and SYDVKM. This CDR3 contains 15 residues. The CDR3 protein is CASCSGTGVFYGYTF. DNA of the CDR3: TGTGCCAGCTGTTCCGGGACAGGGGTTTTCTATGGCTACACCTTC.